A selection of T cell receptor beta chains follows, all from one sample in a study of cytotoxic CD8 clonotypes in ibrutinib-treated CLL. Only in-frame clones appear in the TCRdb table, and some are missing; sequencing was by immunoSEQ multiplex PCR. The sample records some 70,000 clones, around nine tenths being singletons. Sequencing used PBMCs, obtained after 12 months of ibrutinib treatment. These receptor sequences come from a human donor with chronic lymphocytic leukemia. CDR3s include the opening cysteine and the closing phenylalanine or tryptophan. Each record gives: V gene, J gene, D gene, clone size, CDR3 DNA, CDR3 protein. A D gene is named only where the DNA matches it firmly. Clone size is stated in some rows and not others, as once, few, many or a class when expanded.

v_gene: TRBV4-1; j_gene: TRBJ2-1; d_gene: .; abundance: .; CDR3nt: TGCGCCAGCAGCCAAGTGCTAGGGTTCCCCTACAATGAGCAGTTCTTC; CDR3aa: CASSQVLGFPYNEQFF
v_gene: TRBV30; j_gene: TRBJ1-3; d_gene: .; abundance: few; CDR3nt: TGTGCCTGGAACAGGGTGGAAAACACCATATATTTT; CDR3aa: CAWNRVENTIYF
v_gene: TRBV4-1; j_gene: TRBJ2-5; d_gene: TRBD2; abundance: .; CDR3nt: TGCGCCAGCAGCCCGGGACTAGCGGGAGAGGAGACCCAGTACTTC; CDR3aa: CASSPGLAGEETQYF
v_gene: TRBV9; j_gene: TRBJ1-2; d_gene: TRBD1; abundance: .; CDR3nt: TGTGCCAGCAGCGTACTGGACAGGGAAATCTATGGCTACACCTTC; CDR3aa: CASSVLDREIYGYTF
v_gene: TRBV7-6; j_gene: TRBJ2-3; d_gene: .; abundance: .; CDR3nt: TGTGCCAGCAGCTTACGACAGGGCACAGATACGCAGTATTTT; CDR3aa: CASSLRQGTDTQYF
v_gene: TRBV7-4; j_gene: TRBJ2-1; d_gene: .; abundance: .; CDR3nt: TGTGCCAGCAGCTTAGAGCGTGTCCCCCCATACAATGAGCAGTTCTTC; CDR3aa: CASSLERVPPYNEQFF
v_gene: TRBV6-5; j_gene: TRBJ1-2; d_gene: .; abundance: .; CDR3nt: TGTGCCAGTGGCCTGACGGTTAACTATGGCTACACCTTC; CDR3aa: CASGLTVNYGYTF
v_gene: TRBV27; j_gene: TRBJ1-5; d_gene: .; abundance: .; CDR3nt: TGTGCCAGCAGTTTATTACAGGGCGATCAGCCCCAGCATTTT; CDR3aa: CASSLLQGDQPQHF
v_gene: TRBV6-4; j_gene: TRBJ2-1; d_gene: .; abundance: once; CDR3nt: TGTGCCAGCAGGGGTCCCCCCAACAATGAGCAGTTCTTC; CDR3aa: CASRGPPNNEQFF
v_gene: TRBV28; j_gene: TRBJ2-6; d_gene: TRBD1; abundance: .; CDR3nt: TGTGCCAGCAGTTTAACGGGACAGGGGGTGTCGGGGGCCAACGTCCTGACTTTC; CDR3aa: CASSLTGQGVSGANVLTF
v_gene: TRBV27; j_gene: TRBJ2-7; d_gene: TRBD2; abundance: .; CDR3nt: TGTGCCAGCAGTCAGCGGGGGTTATCCTACGAGCAGTACTTC; CDR3aa: CASSQRGLSYEQYF
v_gene: TRBV15; j_gene: TRBJ1-2; d_gene: TRBD1; abundance: .; CDR3nt: TGTGCCACCAGCGACTGGACAGGCCCTAACTATGGCTACACCTTC; CDR3aa: CATSDWTGPNYGYTF
v_gene: TRBV4-1; j_gene: TRBJ2-7; d_gene: .; abundance: .; CDR3nt: TGCGCCAGCAGCCAAGTCCGGGGGGCAAACTACGAGCAGTACTTC; CDR3aa: CASSQVRGANYEQYF
v_gene: TRBV6-5; j_gene: TRBJ2-5; d_gene: .; abundance: .; CDR3nt: TGTGCCAGCGATTCGGGGCTAGGAGAGACCCAGTACTTC; CDR3aa: CASDSGLGETQYF
v_gene: TRBV28; j_gene: TRBJ1-3; d_gene: .; abundance: once; CDR3nt: TGTGCCGCCCGAGGGGGCTCTGGAAACACCATATATTTT; CDR3aa: CAARGGSGNTIYF
v_gene: TRBV5-6; j_gene: TRBJ1-1; d_gene: .; abundance: .; CDR3nt: TGTGCCAGCAGCTACCAGGGACGGAGTAACACTGAAGCTTTCTTT; CDR3aa: CASSYQGRSNTEAFF
v_gene: TRBV5-1; j_gene: TRBJ1-2; d_gene: .; abundance: .; CDR3nt: TGCGCCAGCAGCCAGAACTATGGCTACACCTTC; CDR3aa: CASSQNYGYTF
v_gene: TRBV27; j_gene: TRBJ2-1; d_gene: .; abundance: .; CDR3nt: TGTGCCAGCAGTTTTGGTGGGGCATACAATGAGCAGTTCTTC; CDR3aa: CASSFGGAYNEQFF
v_gene: TRBV18; j_gene: TRBJ1-1; d_gene: TRBD1; abundance: .; CDR3nt: TGTGCCAGCTCACCATCGACAGGGGTGGCCACTGAAGCTTTCTTT; CDR3aa: CASSPSTGVATEAFF
v_gene: TRBV5-4; j_gene: TRBJ2-1; d_gene: .; abundance: .; CDR3nt: TGTGCCAGCAGCGTCCCTAGGAGCGGAGGGGGTTACAATGAGCAGTTCTTC; CDR3aa: CASSVPRSGGGYNEQFF
v_gene: TRBV19; j_gene: TRBJ1-5; d_gene: TRBD1; abundance: .; CDR3nt: TGTGCCAGTAGTAGCGCCCAGGGGGCCAATCAGCCCCAGCATTTT; CDR3aa: CASSSAQGANQPQHF
v_gene: TRBV9; j_gene: TRBJ1-6; d_gene: .; abundance: .; CDR3nt: TGTGCCAGCAGCGTATCGTCCCGGGGGTGGGAGGAATCACCCCTCCACTTT; CDR3aa: CASSVSSRGWEESPLHF
v_gene: TRBV5-1; j_gene: TRBJ2-7; d_gene: .; abundance: .; CDR3nt: TGCGCCAGCAGCTTGGGGCCCGAGCAGTACTTC; CDR3aa: CASSLGPEQYF
v_gene: TRBV7-9; j_gene: TRBJ2-1; d_gene: .; abundance: .; CDR3nt: TGTGCCAGCAGCTATGTTCGCGGAGGGGCCTACAATGAGCAGTTCTTC; CDR3aa: CASSYVRGGAYNEQFF
v_gene: TRBV5-1; j_gene: TRBJ2-7; d_gene: .; abundance: .; CDR3nt: TGCGCCAGCAGCTTGCGGGGGGCATCCTACGAGCAGTACTTC; CDR3aa: CASSLRGASYEQYF
v_gene: TRBV12-5; j_gene: TRBJ1-1; d_gene: .; abundance: .; CDR3nt: TGTGCTAGTGGTTTGCAGTCAGGGGAGGGGTACACTGAAGCTTTCTTT; CDR3aa: CASGLQSGEGYTEAFF
v_gene: TRBV5-5; j_gene: TRBJ2-1; d_gene: .; abundance: .; CDR3nt: TGTGCCAGCAGCCCAACCGGGACCCGTGACAATGAGCAGTTCTTC; CDR3aa: CASSPTGTRDNEQFF
v_gene: TRBV30; j_gene: TRBJ1-1; d_gene: .; abundance: .; CDR3nt: TGTGCCTGGAGTGCCCAGTTAGGGGGGCGGACTGAAGCTTTCTTT; CDR3aa: CAWSAQLGGRTEAFF
v_gene: TRBV19; j_gene: TRBJ1-4; d_gene: .; abundance: .; CDR3nt: TGTGCCAGTAGCCACCCTCGGGGGGAGGAAAAACTGTTTTTT; CDR3aa: CASSHPRGEEKLFF
v_gene: TRBV7-2; j_gene: TRBJ1-4; d_gene: TRBD1; abundance: .; CDR3nt: TGTGCCAGCAGCCAACCGGGACAGGGAAATGAAAAACTGTTTTTT; CDR3aa: CASSQPGQGNEKLFF
v_gene: TRBV29-1; j_gene: TRBJ1-2; d_gene: .; abundance: .; CDR3nt: TGCAGCGTTGATGTCGGGCTCCGGCCCGGGACACACGGGAATGGCTACACCTTC; CDR3aa: CSVDVGLRPGTHGNGYTF
v_gene: TRBV10-1; j_gene: TRBJ2-1; d_gene: TRBD2; abundance: .; CDR3nt: TGCGCCAGCGGACTAGCGGGACTTTACAATGAGCAGTTCTTC; CDR3aa: CASGLAGLYNEQFF
v_gene: TRBV7-3; j_gene: TRBJ2-2; d_gene: TRBD2; abundance: .; CDR3nt: TGTGCCAGCAGCCCGCTAGAGGCCCTGCGGGGGACGAACACCGGGGAGCTGTTTTTT; CDR3aa: CASSPLEALRGTNTGELFF
v_gene: TRBV2; j_gene: TRBJ1-4; d_gene: .; abundance: .; CDR3nt: TGTGCCAGCAGTCCCGGGTTCTCTAATGAAAAACTGTTTTTT; CDR3aa: CASSPGFSNEKLFF
v_gene: TRBV27; j_gene: TRBJ2-1; d_gene: .; abundance: .; CDR3nt: TGTGCCAGCAGTCCGGAGGTGAGGAATGAGCAGTTCTTC; CDR3aa: CASSPEVRNEQFF
v_gene: TRBV29-1; j_gene: TRBJ2-3; d_gene: TRBD1; abundance: .; CDR3nt: TGCAGCGTTGATGAACAGGGGTCCACAGATACGCAGTATTTT; CDR3aa: CSVDEQGSTDTQYF
v_gene: TRBV5-1; j_gene: TRBJ2-7; d_gene: .; abundance: .; CDR3nt: TGCGCCAGCAGCTTGGTAGGGTCCAACTACGAGCAGTACTTC; CDR3aa: CASSLVGSNYEQYF
v_gene: TRBV7-9; j_gene: TRBJ1-1; d_gene: .; abundance: .; CDR3nt: TGTGCCAGCAGGGCCCTTAATGGTGGGAACACTGAAGCTTTCTTT; CDR3aa: CASRALNGGNTEAFF
v_gene: TRBV30; j_gene: TRBJ1-3; d_gene: .; abundance: .; CDR3nt: TGTGCCTGGTACCCCCTGCGATTCTCTGGAAACACCATATATTTT; CDR3aa: CAWYPLRFSGNTIYF
v_gene: TRBV7-2; j_gene: TRBJ1-2; d_gene: .; abundance: .; CDR3nt: TGTGCCAGCAGCCGGGACCTCAGCTATGGCTACACCTTC; CDR3aa: CASSRDLSYGYTF
v_gene: TRBV6-5; j_gene: TRBJ2-5; d_gene: .; abundance: .; CDR3nt: TGTGCCAGCAGTTATGGGGGATTGGAGACCCAGTACTTC; CDR3aa: CASSYGGLETQYF
v_gene: TRBV27; j_gene: TRBJ2-5; d_gene: TRBD2; abundance: .; CDR3nt: TGTGCCAGCAGTTTTACTAGCGGGAGTCTGACAGAGACCCAGTACTTC; CDR3aa: CASSFTSGSLTETQYF
v_gene: TRBV11-2; j_gene: TRBJ1-5; d_gene: .; abundance: .; CDR3nt: TGTGCCAGCAGCCCCGGGTGGGAACAGCCGAATCAGCCCCAGCATTTT; CDR3aa: CASSPGWEQPNQPQHF
v_gene: TRBV27; j_gene: TRBJ2-7; d_gene: .; abundance: .; CDR3nt: TGTGCCAGCAGTCCCCTCGGGGTCTCCTACGAGCAGTACTTC; CDR3aa: CASSPLGVSYEQYF
v_gene: TRBV6-6; j_gene: TRBJ2-5; d_gene: .; abundance: .; CDR3nt: TGTGCCAGCAGTTACCGAATAGGGCAGGGGGAGACCCAGTACTTC; CDR3aa: CASSYRIGQGETQYF
v_gene: TRBV10-3; j_gene: TRBJ2-3; d_gene: .; abundance: .; CDR3nt: TGTGCCATCAGTGCTCGGATGGAAACAGATACGCAGTATTTT; CDR3aa: CAISARMETDTQYF
v_gene: TRBV6-6; j_gene: TRBJ2-2; d_gene: .; abundance: .; CDR3nt: TGTGCCAGCAGTCCGACTACCGGGGAGCTGTTTTTT; CDR3aa: CASSPTTGELFF
v_gene: TRBV5-4; j_gene: TRBJ2-7; d_gene: TRBD2; abundance: .; CDR3nt: TGTGCCAGCAGCTTGTACCCCCCTAGCGGGAGGGCCCTCCGCCACGAGCAGTACTTC; CDR3aa: CASSLYPPSGRALRHEQYF
v_gene: TRBV29-1; j_gene: TRBJ2-7; d_gene: .; abundance: .; CDR3nt: TGCAGCGTTTCGGACGCTTACGAGCAGTACTTC; CDR3aa: CSVSDAYEQYF
v_gene: TRBV28; j_gene: TRBJ1-4; d_gene: .; abundance: .; CDR3nt: TGTGCCAGCAGTTACGAGGGGAGGGATGAAAAACTGTTTTTT; CDR3aa: CASSYEGRDEKLFF
v_gene: TRBV28; j_gene: TRBJ1-5; d_gene: .; abundance: .; CDR3nt: TGTGCCAGCAGTTTAGGAACGAGCAATCAGCCCCAGCATTTT; CDR3aa: CASSLGTSNQPQHF
v_gene: TRBV27; j_gene: TRBJ1-3; d_gene: TRBD1; abundance: .; CDR3nt: TGTGCCAGCAGCACCTACAGGGGGTCCTCTGGAAACACCATATATTTT; CDR3aa: CASSTYRGSSGNTIYF
v_gene: TRBV2; j_gene: TRBJ2-4; d_gene: .; abundance: .; CDR3nt: TGTGCCATAATAGACCAAGCCAAAAACATTCAGTACTTC; CDR3aa: CAIIDQAKNIQYF
v_gene: TRBV6-6; j_gene: TRBJ1-1; d_gene: .; abundance: .; CDR3nt: TGTGCCAGCAGTTACAAGACTGAAGCTTTCTTT; CDR3aa: CASSYKTEAFF